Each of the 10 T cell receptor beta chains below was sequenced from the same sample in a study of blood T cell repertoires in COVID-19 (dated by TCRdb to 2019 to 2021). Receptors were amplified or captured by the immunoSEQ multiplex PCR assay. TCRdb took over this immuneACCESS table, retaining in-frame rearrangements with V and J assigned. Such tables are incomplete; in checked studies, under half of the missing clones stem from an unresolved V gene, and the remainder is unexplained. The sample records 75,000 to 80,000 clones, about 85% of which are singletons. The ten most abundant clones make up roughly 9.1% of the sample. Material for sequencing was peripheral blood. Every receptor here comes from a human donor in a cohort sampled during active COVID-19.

The CDR3 spells CASSEHTSYNEQFF. The CDR3 DNA sequence: TGTGCCAGCAGTGAGCACACCTCCTACAATGAGCAGTTCTTC. This rearrangement joins TRBV2 to TRBJ2-1; D unclear. Trimming shortened V by 3 bases and J by 0 bases, and 6 bases separated the two germline ends. Germline lookup yields CDR1 SNHLY and CDR2 FYNNEI. The CDR3 runs 14 residues.

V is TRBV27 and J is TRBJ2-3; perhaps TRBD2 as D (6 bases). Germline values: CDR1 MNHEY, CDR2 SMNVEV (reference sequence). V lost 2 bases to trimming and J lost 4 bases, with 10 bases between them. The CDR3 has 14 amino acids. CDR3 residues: CASSLGGTSDTQYF. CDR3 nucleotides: TGTGCCAGCAGTTTAGGGGGGACTTCAGATACGCAGTATTTT.

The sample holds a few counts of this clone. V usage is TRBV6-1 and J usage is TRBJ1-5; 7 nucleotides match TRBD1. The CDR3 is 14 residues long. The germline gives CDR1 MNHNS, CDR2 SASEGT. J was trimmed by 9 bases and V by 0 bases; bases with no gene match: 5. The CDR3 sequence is CASSEATGEAPQHF. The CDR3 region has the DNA TGTGCCAGCAGTGAAGCAACAGGGGAGGCGCCCCAGCATTTT.

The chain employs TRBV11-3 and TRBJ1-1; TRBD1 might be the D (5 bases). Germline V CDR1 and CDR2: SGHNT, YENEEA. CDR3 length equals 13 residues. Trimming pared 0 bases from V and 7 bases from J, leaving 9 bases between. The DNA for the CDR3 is TGTGCCAGCAGCTTAGATCGTAGGGGTGAAGCTTTCTTT. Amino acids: CASSLDRRGEAFF.

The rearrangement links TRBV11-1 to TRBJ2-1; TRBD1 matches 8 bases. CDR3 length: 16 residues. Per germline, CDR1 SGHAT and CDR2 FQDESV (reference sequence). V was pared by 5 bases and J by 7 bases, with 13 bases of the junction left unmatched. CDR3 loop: CASSQEGTGGGNEQFF. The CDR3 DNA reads TGTGCCAGCAGCCAAGAGGGCACAGGGGGAGGTAATGAGCAGTTCTTC.

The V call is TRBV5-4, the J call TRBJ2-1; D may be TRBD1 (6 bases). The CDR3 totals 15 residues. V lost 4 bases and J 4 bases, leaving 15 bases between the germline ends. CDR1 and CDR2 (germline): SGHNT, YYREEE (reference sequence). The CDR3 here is CASSRNSDRYNEQFF. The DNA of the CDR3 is TGTGCCAGCAGCCGAAACTCGGACAGATACAATGAGCAGTTCTTC.

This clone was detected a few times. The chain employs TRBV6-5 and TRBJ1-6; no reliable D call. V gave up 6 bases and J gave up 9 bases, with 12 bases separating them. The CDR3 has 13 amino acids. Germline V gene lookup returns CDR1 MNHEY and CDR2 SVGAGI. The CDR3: CASSPGGSSPLHF. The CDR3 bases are TGTGCCAGCAGCCCCGGCGGAAGTTCACCCCTCCACTTT.

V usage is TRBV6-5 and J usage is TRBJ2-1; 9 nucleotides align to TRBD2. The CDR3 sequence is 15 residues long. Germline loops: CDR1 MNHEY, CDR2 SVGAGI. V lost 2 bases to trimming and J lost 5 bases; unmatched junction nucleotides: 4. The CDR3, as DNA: TGTGCCAGCAGTTACAGAGCGGGAGGCCACAATGAGCAGTTCTTC. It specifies CASSYRAGGHNEQFF.

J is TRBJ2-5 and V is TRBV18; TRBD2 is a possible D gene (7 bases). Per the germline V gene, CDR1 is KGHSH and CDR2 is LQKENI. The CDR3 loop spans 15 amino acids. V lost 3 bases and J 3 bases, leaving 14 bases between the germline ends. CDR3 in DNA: TGTGCCAGCTCACCGCTTGGGGGGGGCGAAGAGACCCAGTACTTC. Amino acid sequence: CASSPLGGGEETQYF.

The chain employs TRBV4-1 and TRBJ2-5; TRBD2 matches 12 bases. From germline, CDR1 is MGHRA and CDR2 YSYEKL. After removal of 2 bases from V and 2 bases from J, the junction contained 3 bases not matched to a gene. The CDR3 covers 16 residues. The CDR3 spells CASSQTGLAGQETQYF. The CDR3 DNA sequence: TGCGCCAGCAGCCAAACGGGACTAGCGGGTCAAGAGACCCAGTACTTC.